This T cell receptor beta chain was captured in a study of patients and donors after allogeneic stem cell transplantation. TCRdb re-called the RT-PCR reads with MiXCR, one entry per CDR3 protein. Of some 960,000 distinct CDR3 sequences detected, roughly 18% appear once; the ten largest clones hold approximately 5.9%. This clonotype was detected a few times. The CDR3 is 13 amino acids. V was shortened by 6 bases and J by 4 bases, with 12 bases between the two germline ends. Sequencing was done on a sample of blood, either unsorted or a sorted T cell fraction (not recorded which). The chain carries TRBV12-3 or TRBV12-4 and TRBJ1-2; a possible D gene is TRBD1 (5 bases). The source of this sequence is a human donor who was either an allogeneic HSCT recipient or a stem cell or donor lymphocyte infusion donor (not recorded which). It is not recorded whose cells these are; they may come from a transplant donor. The CDR3 bases are TGTGCCAGCAGCATATCCCAGGGCTATGGCTACACCTTC. It is translated as CASSISQGYGYTF.